The present T cell receptor (beta chain) was sequenced within a study of a mutant IDH1 vaccine in newly diagnosed glioma. Study in general: In weeks 1, 3, 5, 7, 11, 15, 19 and 23, patients were immunized, eight times in all.

In the case of this clone: Its antigen is undetermined.

The table came from immunoSEQ multiplex PCR; TCRdb's copy has only in-frame clones and leaves some out. The table shows about 25,000 clones, with 60% to 75% occurring only once. The V and J ends lost 4 bases and 4 bases respectively, with 17 bases between them. This CDR3 has 15 residues. Germline values: CDR1 SGHTS, CDR2 YDEGEE. Overall study results and limits: Among patients, approximately 93% showed immune responses induced by the vaccine. With respect to changes in top peripheral T cell clonotypes, pseudoprogression seemed unrelated.

Time point described: week 11, during vaccination. Vaccinated patients received 300 ug of mutant IDH1 20-mer peptide per dose, with topical imiquimod. The receptor was derived from a man between 18 and 35 years old with glioma. Some clones in this sample may be carry-over from other donors' samples. The specimen comprised peripheral blood mononuclear cells (PBMCs), sampled from a glioma patient whose treatment included an IDH1 peptide vaccine. The rearrangement joins TRBV5-8 to TRBJ1-2; perhaps TRBD1 as D (5 bases). This CDR3 is CASSVLRQLPYGYTF. Here the CDR3 DNA reads TGTGCCAGCAGCGTGCTCAGACAGTTACCCTATGGCTACACCTTC.